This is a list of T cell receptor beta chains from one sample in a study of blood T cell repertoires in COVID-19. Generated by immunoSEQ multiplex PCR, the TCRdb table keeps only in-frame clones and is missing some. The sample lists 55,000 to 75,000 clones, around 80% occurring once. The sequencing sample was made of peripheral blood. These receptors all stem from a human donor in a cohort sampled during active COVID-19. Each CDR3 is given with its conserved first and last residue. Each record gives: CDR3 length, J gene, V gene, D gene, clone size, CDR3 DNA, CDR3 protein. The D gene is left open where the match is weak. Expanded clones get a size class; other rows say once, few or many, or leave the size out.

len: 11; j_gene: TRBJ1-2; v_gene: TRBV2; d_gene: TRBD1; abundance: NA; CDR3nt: TGTGCCAGCGGGACAGGGAATGGCTACACCTTC; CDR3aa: CASGTGNGYTF
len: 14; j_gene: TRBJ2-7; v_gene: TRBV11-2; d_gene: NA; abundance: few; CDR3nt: TGTGCCAGCAGCGTAGCGCCAGGGCCGTACGAGCAGTACTTC; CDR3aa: CASSVAPGPYEQYF
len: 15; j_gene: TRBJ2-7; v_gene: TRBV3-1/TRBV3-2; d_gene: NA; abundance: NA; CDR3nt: TGTGCCAGCAGCTTAACTAAACAGGGACCTCGCGAGCAGTACTTC; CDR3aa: CASSLTKQGPREQYF
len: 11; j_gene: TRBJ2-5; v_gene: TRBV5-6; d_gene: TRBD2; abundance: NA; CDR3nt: TGTGCCAGCAGCTTTAGGGCGGGAGAGTACTTC; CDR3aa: CASSFRAGEYF
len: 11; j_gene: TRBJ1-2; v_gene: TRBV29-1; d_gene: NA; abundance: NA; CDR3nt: TGCAGCGTAGCCCTGGGGGGGAGCTACACCTTC; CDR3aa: CSVALGGSYTF
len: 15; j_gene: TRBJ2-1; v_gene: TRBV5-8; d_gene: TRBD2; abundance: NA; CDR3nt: TGTGCCAGCAGCTTGGTTCCAGCGGGAGGGCCTGAGCAGTTCTTC; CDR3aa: CASSLVPAGGPEQFF
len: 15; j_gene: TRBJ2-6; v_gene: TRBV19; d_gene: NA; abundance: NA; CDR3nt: TGTGCCAGTAGTGCACTTAGCTCTGGGGCCAACGTCCTGACTTTC; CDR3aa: CASSALSSGANVLTF
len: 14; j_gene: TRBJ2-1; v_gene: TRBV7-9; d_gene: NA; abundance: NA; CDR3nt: TGTGCCAGCAGCGAGAACAGGGACGGCAATGAGCAGTTCTTC; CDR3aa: CASSENRDGNEQFF
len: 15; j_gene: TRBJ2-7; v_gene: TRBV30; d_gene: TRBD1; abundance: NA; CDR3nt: TGTGCCTGGAGGGCCGGGACGGGACAGGGCTACGAGCAGTACTTC; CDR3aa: CAWRAGTGQGYEQYF
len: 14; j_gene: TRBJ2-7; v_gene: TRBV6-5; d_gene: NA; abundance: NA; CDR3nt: TGTGCCAGCACCCTGGGGCAGGGCCTGGGGGAGCAGTACTTC; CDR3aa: CASTLGQGLGEQYF
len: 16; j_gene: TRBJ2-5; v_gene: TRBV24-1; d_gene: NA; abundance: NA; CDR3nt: TGTGCCACCAGTGGGGACACCGAGCAGAAACAAGAGACCCAGTACTTC; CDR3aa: CATSGDTEQKQETQYF
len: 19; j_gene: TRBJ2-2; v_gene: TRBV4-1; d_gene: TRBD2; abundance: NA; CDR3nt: TGCGCCAGCAGCCACCCAAGACTAGCGGGGGACAGAGTCACCGGGGAGCTGTTTTTT; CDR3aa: CASSHPRLAGDRVTGELFF
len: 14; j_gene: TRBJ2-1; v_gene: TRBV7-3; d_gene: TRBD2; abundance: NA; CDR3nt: TGTGCCAGCAGCTACTCTAGCGGGCCCAATGAGCAGTTCTTC; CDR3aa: CASSYSSGPNEQFF
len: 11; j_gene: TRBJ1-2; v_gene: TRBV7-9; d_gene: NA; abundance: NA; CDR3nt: TGTGCCAGCAGCTCAGGGGATGGCTACACCTTC; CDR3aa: CASSSGDGYTF
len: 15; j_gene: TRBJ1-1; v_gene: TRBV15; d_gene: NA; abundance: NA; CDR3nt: TGTGCCACCAGCAGGGGGGGAGCGGCGACTACTGAAGCTTTCTTT; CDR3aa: CATSRGGAATTEAFF
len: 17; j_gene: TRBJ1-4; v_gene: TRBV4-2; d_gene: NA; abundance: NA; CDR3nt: TGTGCCAGCAGCCAAGATCGGGTAGGGGCGCGAGGTGAAAAACTGTTTTTT; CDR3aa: CASSQDRVGARGEKLFF
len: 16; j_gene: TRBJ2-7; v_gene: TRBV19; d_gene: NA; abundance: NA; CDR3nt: TGTGCCAGTAGTCCTGAAGAGGGCTATACCCCCTACGAGCAGTACTTC; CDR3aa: CASSPEEGYTPYEQYF
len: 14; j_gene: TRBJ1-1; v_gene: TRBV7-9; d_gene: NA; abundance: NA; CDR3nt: TGTGCCAGCAGCTTTTCCCAGAGGGACACTGAAGCTTTCTTT; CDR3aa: CASSFSQRDTEAFF
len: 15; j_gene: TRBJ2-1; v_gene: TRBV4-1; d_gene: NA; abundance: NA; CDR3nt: TGCGCCAGCAGCCAAGATCCTAGCTTGAAGTTAGAGCAGTTCTTC; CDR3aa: CASSQDPSLKLEQFF
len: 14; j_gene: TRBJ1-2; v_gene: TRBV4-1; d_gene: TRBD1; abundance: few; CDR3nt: TGCGCCAGCAGCCGGACAGGGGATATAGGTGGCTACACCTTC; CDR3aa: CASSRTGDIGGYTF
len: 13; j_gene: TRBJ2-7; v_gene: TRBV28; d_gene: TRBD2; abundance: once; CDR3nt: TGTGCCAGCGGCGGGAGTAGTTCCTACGAGCAGTACTTC; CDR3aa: CASGGSSSYEQYF
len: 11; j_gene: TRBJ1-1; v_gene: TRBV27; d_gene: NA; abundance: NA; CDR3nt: TGTGCCAGCAGTTTGAGAGGTGAAGCTTTCTTT; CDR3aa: CASSLRGEAFF
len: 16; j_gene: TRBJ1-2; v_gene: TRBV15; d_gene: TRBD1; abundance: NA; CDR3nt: TGTGCCACCAGCAGAAAAACAGGGGGCGCAAACTATGGCTACACCTTC; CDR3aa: CATSRKTGGANYGYTF
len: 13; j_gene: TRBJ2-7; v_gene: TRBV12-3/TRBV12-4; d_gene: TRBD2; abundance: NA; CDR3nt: TGTGCCAGCAGTCCTACTAGCGGCTACGAGCAGTACTTC; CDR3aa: CASSPTSGYEQYF
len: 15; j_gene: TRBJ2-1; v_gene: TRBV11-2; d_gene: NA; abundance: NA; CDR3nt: TGTGCCAGCAGCTTAACGGAGGGATTATACAATGAGCAGTTCTTC; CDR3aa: CASSLTEGLYNEQFF
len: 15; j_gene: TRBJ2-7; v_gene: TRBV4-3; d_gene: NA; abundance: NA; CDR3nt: TGCGCCAGCAGCCAAGCTGGGGGCACAGGCTACGAGCAGTACTTC; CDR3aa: CASSQAGGTGYEQYF
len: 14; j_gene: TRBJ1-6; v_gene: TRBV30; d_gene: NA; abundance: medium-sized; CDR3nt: TGTGCCTGGAGCTCCTCCGTGAGCAATTCACCCCTCCACTTT; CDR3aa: CAWSSSVSNSPLHF
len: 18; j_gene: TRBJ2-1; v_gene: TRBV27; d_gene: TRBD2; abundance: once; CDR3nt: TGTGCCAGCAGTTTATCGGTACTGACTAGCGGGAGAGGGGGGGAGCAGTTCTTC; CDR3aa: CASSLSVLTSGRGGEQFF
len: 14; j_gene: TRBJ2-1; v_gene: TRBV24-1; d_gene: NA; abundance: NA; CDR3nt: TGTGCCACCAGTGATTCAGGGGAATGGGATGAGCAGTTCTTC; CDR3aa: CATSDSGEWDEQFF
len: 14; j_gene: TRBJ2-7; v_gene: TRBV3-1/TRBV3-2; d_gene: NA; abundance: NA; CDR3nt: TGTGCCAGCAGCCAATCCTCTAGTCCCCACGAGCAGTACTTC; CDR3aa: CASSQSSSPHEQYF
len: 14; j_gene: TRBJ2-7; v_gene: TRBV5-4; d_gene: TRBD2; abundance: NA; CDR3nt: TGTGCCAGCAGCCCCGTAGCGGGAGCTGGGGAGCAGTACTTC; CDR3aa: CASSPVAGAGEQYF
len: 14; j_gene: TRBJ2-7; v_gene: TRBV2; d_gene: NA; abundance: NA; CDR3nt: TGTGCCAGCAGTGAAGCGCTTGCCCCGGGCGAGCAGTACTTC; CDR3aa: CASSEALAPGEQYF
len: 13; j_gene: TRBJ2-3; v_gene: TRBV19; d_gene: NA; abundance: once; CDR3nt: TGTGCCAGTAGTCTCCGGGAGTTAGATACGCAGTATTTT; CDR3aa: CASSLRELDTQYF
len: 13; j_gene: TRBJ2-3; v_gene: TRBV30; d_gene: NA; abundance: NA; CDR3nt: TGTGCCTGGAGCAAACCAGGGGCAGATACGCAGTATTTT; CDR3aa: CAWSKPGADTQYF
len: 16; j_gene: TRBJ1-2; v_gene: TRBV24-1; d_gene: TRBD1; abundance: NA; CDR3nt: TGTGCCACCGGGGGGGATACCGGGACAGGTAACTATGGCTACACCTTC; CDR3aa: CATGGDTGTGNYGYTF
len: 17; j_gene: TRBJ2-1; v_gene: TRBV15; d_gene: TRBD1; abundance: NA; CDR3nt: TGTGCCACCAGCAGAGGACCAGGGACAGGGGAGTACAATGAGCAGTTCTTC; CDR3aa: CATSRGPGTGEYNEQFF
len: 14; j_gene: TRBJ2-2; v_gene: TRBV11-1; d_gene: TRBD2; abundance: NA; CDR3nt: TGTGCCAGCAGTACAGCCGGGGGGACCGGGGAGCTGTTTTTT; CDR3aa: CASSTAGGTGELFF
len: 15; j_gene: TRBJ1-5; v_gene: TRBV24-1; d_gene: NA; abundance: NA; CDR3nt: TGTGCCACCAGTGGAAACGAACAGCTAATCGAGCCCCAGCATTTT; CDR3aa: CATSGNEQLIEPQHF
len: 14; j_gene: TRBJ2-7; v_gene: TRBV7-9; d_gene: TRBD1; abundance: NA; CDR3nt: TGTGCCAGCAGCTTGGGACAGGGGGCGGACGAGCAGTACTTC; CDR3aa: CASSLGQGADEQYF
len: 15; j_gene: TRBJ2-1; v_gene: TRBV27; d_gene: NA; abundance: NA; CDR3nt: TGTGCCAGCAGTTTTGAGGGGGAGAATTACAATGAGCAGTTCTTC; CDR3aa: CASSFEGENYNEQFF
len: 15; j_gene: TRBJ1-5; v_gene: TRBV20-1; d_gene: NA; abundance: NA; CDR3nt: TGCAGTGCTGGTGTCGACGCGGAATTCAATCAGCCCCAGCATTTT; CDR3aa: CSAGVDAEFNQPQHF
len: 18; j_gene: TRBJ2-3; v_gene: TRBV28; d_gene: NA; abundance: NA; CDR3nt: TGTGCCAGCAGTTTCAAGACTAGTTTTGGTATTCTCACAGATACGCAGTATTTT; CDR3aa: CASSFKTSFGILTDTQYF
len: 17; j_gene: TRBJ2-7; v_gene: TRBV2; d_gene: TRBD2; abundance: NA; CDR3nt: TGTGCCAGCAGTGAAGCGCTTTGGGCGGGAGGATGGTACGAGCAGTACTTC; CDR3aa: CASSEALWAGGWYEQYF
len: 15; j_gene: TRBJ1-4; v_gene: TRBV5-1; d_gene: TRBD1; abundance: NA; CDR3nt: TGCGCCAGCAGCGTGGACAGGGGACATAATGAAAAACTGTTTTTT; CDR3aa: CASSVDRGHNEKLFF
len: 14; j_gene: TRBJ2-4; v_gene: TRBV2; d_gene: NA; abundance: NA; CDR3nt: TGTGCCAGCAGTGAATCCTTAGCCAAAAACATTCAGTACTTC; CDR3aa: CASSESLAKNIQYF
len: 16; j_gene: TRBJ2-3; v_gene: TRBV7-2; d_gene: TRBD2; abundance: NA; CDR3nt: TGTGCCAGCAGCTCGGTCGCGGGGGGGATCACAGATACGCAGTATTTT; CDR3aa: CASSSVAGGITDTQYF
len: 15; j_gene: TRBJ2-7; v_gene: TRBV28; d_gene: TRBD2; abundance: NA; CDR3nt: TGTGCCAGCACCACTGGCAGGGAGGGACCCTACGAGCAGTACTTC; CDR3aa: CASTTGREGPYEQYF
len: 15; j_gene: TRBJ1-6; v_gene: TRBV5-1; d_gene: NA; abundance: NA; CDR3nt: TGCGCCAGCAGCTTGGATGGCAGTTATAATTCACCCCTCCACTTT; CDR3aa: CASSLDGSYNSPLHF
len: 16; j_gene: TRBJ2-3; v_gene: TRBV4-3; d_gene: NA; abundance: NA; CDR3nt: TGCGCCAGCAGCCAAGAACGCCCAGGGGGGACAGATACGCAGTATTTT; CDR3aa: CASSQERPGGTDTQYF
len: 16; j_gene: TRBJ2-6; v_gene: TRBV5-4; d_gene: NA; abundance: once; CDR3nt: TGTGCCAGCAGCTTAAACAGATCCCCTGGGGCCAACGTCCTGACTTTC; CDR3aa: CASSLNRSPGANVLTF
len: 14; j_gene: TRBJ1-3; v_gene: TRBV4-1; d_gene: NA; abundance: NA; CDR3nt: TGCGCCAGCAGCTACAGGGAAGGTGGAAACACCATATATTTT; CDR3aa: CASSYREGGNTIYF
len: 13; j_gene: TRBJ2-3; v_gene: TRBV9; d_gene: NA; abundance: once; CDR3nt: TGTGCCAGCAGCGCACAACAAACAGATACGCAGTATTTT; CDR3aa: CASSAQQTDTQYF
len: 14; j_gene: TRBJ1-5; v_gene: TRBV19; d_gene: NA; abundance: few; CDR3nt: TGTGCCAGTAGTATTGAGAGGGGGAATCAGCCCCAGCATTTT; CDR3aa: CASSIERGNQPQHF
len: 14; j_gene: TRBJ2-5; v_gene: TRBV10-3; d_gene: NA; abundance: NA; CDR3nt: TGTGCCATCAGTGAGGAAGCGACGCAAGAGACCCAGTACTTC; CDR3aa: CAISEEATQETQYF
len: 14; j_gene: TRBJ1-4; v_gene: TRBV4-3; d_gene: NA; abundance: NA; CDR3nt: TGCGCCAGCAGCCATGGAGACCCGAATGAAAAACTGTTTTTT; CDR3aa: CASSHGDPNEKLFF
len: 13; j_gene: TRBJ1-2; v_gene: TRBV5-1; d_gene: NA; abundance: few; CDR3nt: TGCGCCAGCAGCTCCGACAGCAACTATGGCTACACCTTC; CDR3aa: CASSSDSNYGYTF
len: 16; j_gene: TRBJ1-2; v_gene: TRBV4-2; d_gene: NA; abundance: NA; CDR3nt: TGTGCCAGCAGCCAAGAGGGGAGGACGATTGCGGATGGCTACACCTTC; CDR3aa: CASSQEGRTIADGYTF
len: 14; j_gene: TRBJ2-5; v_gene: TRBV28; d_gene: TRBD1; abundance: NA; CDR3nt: TGTGCCAGCAGTGGTGGACAGGGTGAAGAGACCCAGTACTTC; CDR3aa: CASSGGQGEETQYF
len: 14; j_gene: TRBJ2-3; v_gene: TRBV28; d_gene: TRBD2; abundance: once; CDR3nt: TGTGCCAGCAGGGTAGCGGGAGTCACAGATACGCAGTATTTT; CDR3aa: CASRVAGVTDTQYF
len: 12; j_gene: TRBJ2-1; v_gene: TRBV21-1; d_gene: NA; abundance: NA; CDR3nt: TGTGCCAGCGTCCCTACCTACAATGAGCAGTTCTTC; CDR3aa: CASVPTYNEQFF